Following are 30 T cell receptor beta chains from one sample sequenced in a study of T cells after yellow fever vaccination. Using its own MiXCR run on the 5' RACE reads, TCRdb lists one record per CDR3 protein. Of hundreds of thousands of distinct CDR3 sequences listed, 3.6% are singletons. This sample comprised PBMCs, obtained on the day of the yellow fever booster vaccination. All receptors come from a man younger than 35 who received the YFV17D yellow fever vaccine.

The chain links TRBV7-9 to TRBJ2-1; no firm D call. Germline CDR1 reads SEHNR; CDR2 reads FQNEAQ (reference sequence). Deletions cut 5 bases from V and 2 bases from J, with 7 bases between. CDR3 length: 13 residues. CDR3 protein: CASSGGTYNEQFF. In nucleotides, the CDR3 is TGTGCCAGCAGCGGCGGCACCTACAATGAGCAGTTCTTC.

The V call is TRBV6-6, the J call TRBJ2-7; D is unclear. This CDR3 spans 13 amino acids. Germline CDR1 MNHNY, CDR2 SVGAGI (reference sequence). Trimming took 6 bases from V and 5 from J, leaving 14 bases between them. The CDR3 reads CASSSVEIHEQYF. CDR3 coding DNA: TGTGCCAGCAGCTCCGTCGAGATCCACGAGCAGTACTTC.

This clonotype was detected ten times or more. The rearrangement uses TRBV6-2 or TRBV6-3 and TRBJ1-2; the D gene is possibly TRBD1 (5 bases). V was clipped by 2 bases and J by 3 bases, with 19 bases between them. This CDR3 has 17 residues. In germline, CDR1 is MNHEY, CDR2 SVGEGT. In nucleotides, the CDR3 is TGTGCCAGCAGTTACCCCGCGACAGCCAGCCGCCACTATGGCTACACCTTC. Its protein product is CASSYPATASRHYGYTF.

A few counts support this clonotype. The chain links TRBV7-2 to TRBJ2-1; D gene uncertain. CDR3 length equals 16 residues. The germline gives CDR1 SGHTA, CDR2 FQGNSA. V lost 1 base, J lost 3 bases, and 13 bases lay in between. CDR3 protein: CASSLDGPIVYNEQFF. In nucleotides, the CDR3 is TGTGCCAGCAGCTTAGACGGGCCAATTGTCTACAATGAGCAGTTCTTC.

The rearrangement joins TRBV19 to TRBJ2-7, with TRBD1 matching over 10 bases. V lost 9 bases and J lost 4; bases outside the gene matches: 9. Germline loops: CDR1 LNHDA, CDR2 SQIVND (reference sequence). CDR3 length: 14 residues. The CDR3 DNA sequence: TGTGCCAGCTCTTACCGGGACAGGGGTTACGAGCAGTACTTC. Translated, it gives CASSYRDRGYEQYF. The whole variable domain, remainder taken from reference TRBV19 and TRBJ2-7, is DGGITQSPKYLFRKEGQNVTLSCEQNLNHDAMYWYRQDPGQGLRLIYYSQIVNDFQKGDIAEGYSVSREKKESFPLTVTSAQKNPTAFYLCASSYRDRGYEQYFGPGTRLTVT.

V usage is TRBV4-3 and J usage is TRBJ1-3; D gene unclear. With 0 bases removed from V and 4 bases from J, the gap between germline ends came to 16 bases. This CDR3 has 17 amino acids. Germline-derived CDR1 and CDR2 are LGHNA and YSLEER. The CDR3 DNA sequence: TGCGCCAGCAGCCAAGATCGCGGGAGTTTGGGGGGAAACACCATATATTTT. Translating gives CASSQDRGSLGGNTIYF.

This clonotype showed up just a few times. This chain connects TRBV27 to TRBJ1-4, with unresolved D. V was shortened by 5 bases and J by 10 bases, with 17 bases between the two germline ends. Germline values: CDR1 MNHEY, CDR2 SMNVEV (reference sequence). The CDR3 extends over 14 amino acids. CDR3 bases: TGTGCCAGCAGTCCGACTAAGATGTCGGGAAAACTGTTTTTT. Protein sequence: CASSPTKMSGKLFF. Full variable domain (remainder filled in from reference TRBV27 and TRBJ1-4): EAQVTQNPRYLITVTGKKLTVTCSQNMNHEYMSWYRQDPGLGLRQIYYSMNVEVTDKGDVPEGYKVSRKEKRNFPLILESPSPNQTSLYFCASSPTKMSGKLFFGSGTQLSVL.

This clonotype has at least ten counts. This rearrangement joins TRBV18 to TRBJ2-3; no clear D. Trimming stripped 0 bases from V and 4 bases from J, with 5 bases between. This CDR3 spans 13 amino acids. Germline lookup yields CDR1 KGHSH and CDR2 LQKENI. DNA for the CDR3: TGTGCCAGCTCACCACCGGTACCAGATACGCAGTATTTT. Protein: CASSPPVPDTQYF.

This clonotype was found a few times. CDR3 loop: CASSQVGRNANTGELFF. The CDR3 region has the DNA TGTGCCAGCAGCCAAGTCGGACGCAATGCGAACACCGGGGAGCTGTTTTTT. The chain is built from TRBV4-2 and TRBJ2-2; unclear D gene. The CDR3 runs to 17 residues. The V and J ends lost 1 base and 0 bases respectively, with 12 bases between them. Per the germline V gene, CDR1 is LGHNA and CDR2 is YNFKEQ.

Here the CDR3 DNA reads TGCGCCAGCAGCGCTGCCGGGGGACATAGCACAGATACGCAGTATTTT. It is translated as CASSAAGGHSTDTQYF. This chain joins TRBV5-1 and TRBJ2-3; D tentatively reads TRBD1 or TRBD2 (6 bases each). This CDR3 contains 16 residues. Germline V gene data show CDR1 as SGHRS and CDR2 as YFSETQ. V lost 4 bases and J 0 bases, leaving 15 bases between the germline ends.

V and J are TRBV12-3 or TRBV12-4 and TRBJ2-2; 8 positions match TRBD1. The CDR3 extends over 15 amino acids. V shed 3 bases, J shed 7 bases, and the junction held 7 bases outside the gene matches. CDR3 DNA: TGTGCCAGCAGTTTTGGCAGGGGGCCTGTCGGGGAGCTGTTTTTT. Translating it yields CASSFGRGPVGELFF.

CDR3: CASSQPSGGAALETQYF. CDR3 DNA sequence: TGTGCCAGCAGCCAGCCTAGCGGGGGGGCGGCGTTGGAGACCCAGTACTTC. The genes are TRBV3-1 and TRBJ2-5; 12 bases match TRBD2. The germline CDR1 and CDR2 sequences are LGHDT and YNNKEL (reference sequence). CDR3 length equals 17 residues. J was trimmed by 5 bases and V by 3 bases; bases with no gene match: 10.

This clonotype was recorded at least ten times. The chain links TRBV29-1 to TRBJ1-1, with TRBD1 as a possible D gene (5 bases). The CDR3 covers 13 residues. Germline values: CDR1 SQVTM, CDR2 ANQGSEA. Trimming cost V 0 bases and J 3 bases, with 8 bases left between them. For the CDR3, the DNA is TGCAGCGTTGAAGATCAAGGGGACACTGAAGCTTTCTTT. As protein: CSVEDQGDTEAFF.

This clonotype was seen repeatedly, ten times or more. The rearrangement uses TRBV5-6 and TRBJ1-1; D unclear. The CDR3 covers 16 residues. In germline, CDR1 is SGHDT, CDR2 YYEEEE. V lost 0 bases to trimming and J lost 3 bases, with 15 bases between them. In nucleotides, the CDR3 is TGTGCCAGCAGCTTGGCCCCTGGCAGGTGGCACACTGAAGCTTTCTTT. Encoded protein: CASSLAPGRWHTEAFF.

This clonotype was observed many times. V is TRBV5-1 and J is TRBJ2-3, with 8 bases lining up with TRBD1. This CDR3 has 16 amino acids. The V gene's germline CDR1 is SGHRS and CDR2 YFSETQ. V lost 3 bases to trimming and J lost 1 base; unmatched junction nucleotides: 7. The CDR3 spells CASSSPGGIRTDTQYF. CDR3 DNA: TGCGCCAGCAGCTCCCCAGGGGGCATACGCACAGATACGCAGTATTTT.

This clonotype has ten or more counts. The chain employs TRBV5-1 and TRBJ2-5; TRBD2 agrees at 7 bases. The CDR3 sequence is 15 residues long. V lost 0 bases and J lost 3; bases outside the gene matches: 5. Germline V gives CDR1 SGHRS, CDR2 YFSETQ. The CDR3 spells CASSLAGLVKETQYF. In nucleotides, the CDR3 is TGCGCCAGCAGCTTGGCCGGACTAGTAAAAGAGACCCAGTACTTC.

This clonotype turned up a few times. The chain uses TRBV5-5 and TRBJ2-3; 8 nucleotides match TRBD2. V shed 4 bases, J shed 6 bases, and the junction held 7 bases outside the gene matches. The CDR3 spans 14 residues. The germline V gene encodes CDR1 SGHKS and CDR2 YYEKEE (reference sequence). CDR3 residues: CASSHPAGDDTQYF. DNA for the CDR3: TGTGCCAGCAGCCATCCAGCGGGGGACGATACGCAGTATTTT.

This clonotype was seen many times. The chain has TRBV7-9 and TRBJ2-1; no clear D gene. The V end was cut by 1 base, the J end by 4 bases, with 14 bases between. The CDR3 spans 16 residues. The germline CDR1 and CDR2 sequences are SEHNR and FQNEAQ (reference sequence). The DNA for the CDR3 is TGTGCCAGCAGCTTAGGAACGCAGAGACGATACAATGAGCAGTTCTTC. It specifies CASSLGTQRRYNEQFF.

This clonotype was detected many times. The chain is built from TRBV5-1 and TRBJ2-2, with D possibly matching TRBD2 (5 bases). The CDR3 runs 17 residues. Trimming stripped 1 base from V and 4 bases from J, with 17 bases between. The germline V gene has CDR1 SGHRS and CDR2 YFSETQ. As DNA, the CDR3 is TGCGCCAGCAGCTTGAGGTGGCCACTTGGAGGCACCGGGGAGCTGTTTTTT. It encodes CASSLRWPLGGTGELFF.

This sequence joins TRBV7-9 and TRBJ2-6; D is possibly TRBD1 (6 bases). Germline lookup yields CDR1 SEHNR and CDR2 FQNEAQ (reference sequence). The CDR3 length is 18 residues. Trimming shortened V by 6 bases and J by 0 bases, and 18 bases separated the two germline ends. This CDR3 reads CASRRGQYVFSGANVLTF. In DNA form, the CDR3 reads TGTGCCAGCAGACGGGGACAATACGTGTTCTCTGGGGCCAACGTCCTGACTTTC. The full variable domain, rest sourced from reference TRBV7-9 and TRBJ2-6, is DTGVSQNPRHKITKRGQNVTFRCDPISEHNRLYWYRQTLGQGPEFLTYFQNEAQLEKSRLLSDRFSAERPKGSFSTLEIQRTEQGDSAMYLCASRRGQYVFSGANVLTFGAGSRLTVL.

This clonotype turned up a few times. V usage is TRBV7-2 and J usage is TRBJ2-1; tentatively, D is TRBD2 (5 bases). Per the germline V gene, CDR1 is SGHTA and CDR2 is FQGNSA. The V end was cut by 0 bases, the J end by 7 bases, with 13 bases between. This CDR3 is 15 amino acids long. The CDR3 sequence is CASSLAYGDYNEQFF. The CDR3 DNA follows: TGTGCCAGCAGCTTAGCTTACGGGGATTATAATGAGCAGTTCTTC. The variable domain in full, completed from reference TRBV7-2 and TRBJ2-1, reads GAGVSQSPSNKVTEKGKDVELRCDPISGHTALYWYRQSLGQGLEFLIYFQGNSAPDKSGLPSDRFSAERTGGSVSTLTIQRTQQEDSAVYLCASSLAYGDYNEQFFGPGTRLTVL.

The sample holds a few counts of this clonotype. The chain carries TRBV3-1 and TRBJ2-3; D may match TRBD1 or TRBD2 (6 bases each). The CDR3 length is 15 residues. V was cut by 3 bases and J by 5 bases, with 15 bases left in between. In germline, CDR1 is LGHDT, CDR2 YNNKEL (reference sequence). The CDR3 DNA is TGTGCCAGCAGCCAGGAGGGGGGCATGCTAGATACGCAGTATTTT. As protein: CASSQEGGMLDTQYF.

This clonotype was seen at least ten times. The chain recombines TRBV20-1 with TRBJ1-4, with D possibly TRBD1 on 5 matching bases. This CDR3 is built from 15 residues. Trimming cost V 0 bases and J 7 bases, with 15 bases left between them. The germline V gene has CDR1 DFQATT and CDR2 SNEGSKA (reference sequence). CDR3 residues: CSARDVNSGGEKLFF. Here the CDR3 DNA reads TGCAGTGCTAGAGATGTGAATTCCGGGGGTGAAAAACTGTTTTTT.

This clonotype came up a few times. The gene calls are TRBV7-9 and TRBJ2-7; D not resolved. The CDR3 consists of 12 residues. Trimming took 5 bases from V and 1 from J, leaving 6 bases between them. Germline V gives CDR1 SEHNR, CDR2 FQNEAQ (reference sequence). In nucleotides, the CDR3 is TGTGCCAGCAGCCCTAATTCCTACGAGCAGTACGTC. It is translated as CASSPNSYEQYV.

This rearrangement joins TRBV7-6 to TRBJ1-3, with 7 bases aligning to TRBD1. The ends lost 4 bases at V and 4 bases at J; junction bases unmatched: 4. This CDR3 is 14 amino acids long. The germline V gene encodes CDR1 SGHVS and CDR2 FNYEAQ. CDR3 in DNA: TGTGCCAGCAGCTGGGACAGTAACGGAAACACCATATATTTT. Translation gives CASSWDSNGNTIYF.

This clonotype has a handful of counts. The V call is TRBV11-2, the J call TRBJ2-7; possible D gene TRBD1, 5 bases. In germline, CDR1 is SGHAT, CDR2 FQNNGV. The CDR3 has 15 residues. Trimming left V 8 bases short and J 0 bases short, with 17 bases between. In nucleotides, the CDR3 is TGTGCCAGCGCCAAGGGGCTGACCCTCTCCTACGAGCAGTACGTC. Its translation: CASAKGLTLSYEQYV.

This clonotype appeared many times. The chain couples TRBV20-1 to TRBJ1-2; the D gene is possibly TRBD1 (5 bases). The germline V and J ends were trimmed by 3 bases and 2 bases, with 7 bases remaining between them. Germline V gene lookup returns CDR1 DFQATT and CDR2 SNEGSKA (reference sequence). The CDR3 runs 12 residues. CDR3 loop: CSARGGNYGYTF. DNA for the CDR3: TGCAGTGCTAGGGGGGGGAACTATGGCTACACCTTC.

This clonotype was counted many times. V is TRBV11-2 and J is TRBJ2-3; TRBD2 matches at 8 bases. Trimming took 3 bases from V and 4 from J; bases not matched to a gene: 3. The CDR3 is 14 amino acids. From germline, CDR1 is SGHAT and CDR2 FQNNGV. Here the CDR3 DNA reads TGTGCCAGCAGCTTCGCTAGCGGGTCAGATACGCAGTATTTT. Translating it yields CASSFASGSDTQYF.

The chain carries TRBV5-4 and TRBJ2-2, with TRBD1 as a possible D gene (5 bases). This CDR3 comprises 13 residues. Looked up from germline, CDR1 is SGHNT and CDR2 is YYREEE (reference sequence). Trimming cost V 2 bases and J 6 bases, with 8 bases left between them. Here the CDR3 reads CASSFQGSGELFF. In DNA, the CDR3 is TGTGCCAGCAGCTTCCAGGGTTCCGGGGAGCTGTTTTTT. Combining the CDR3 with reference TRBV5-4 and TRBJ2-2 gives the whole variable domain ETGVTQSPTHLIKTRGQQVTLRCSSQSGHNTVSWYQQALGQGPQFIFQYYREEENGRGNFPPRFSGLQFPNYSSELNVNALELDDSALYLCASSFQGSGELFFGEGSRLTVL.

This clonotype was seen repeatedly, ten times or more. The genes are TRBV4-3 and TRBJ1-1; a weak D match, TRBD1 (5 bases). V gave up 1 base and J gave up 6 bases, with 12 bases separating them. Germline loops: CDR1 LGHNA, CDR2 YSLEER. The CDR3 spans 14 residues. The CDR3 protein is CASSQGVAGPEAFF. The CDR3 DNA reads as TGCGCCAGCAGCCAAGGAGTGGCGGGACCTGAAGCTTTCTTT.